This section outlines one T cell receptor (beta chain) sequence together with its context. Its antigen has not been determined. No much larger clone exists at a distance of one base, and base qualities are not known. The sample belongs to a study of shared clonotypes between healthy human individuals (dated by TCRdb to about 2020). Regarding the complete study: Three men and a couple of women, aged 18 to 49 years, made up the cohort. Libraries were prepared and TCR repertoires were sequenced by different laboratories using diverse techniques, in order to increase sequencing depth and limit assay-specific biases. For each donor, CD4 naive and CD4 memory were each run on three plates, CD8 naive on two plates, and CD8 memory on one plate. Each donor's leukapheresis produced roughly between about 0.9 and 9.5 billion PBMCs. The study deeply sequenced blood TCR repertoires of roughly five healthy adults to estimate repertoire size and the extent of clonotype sharing between individuals.

Using the deep immunoSEQ assay, multiplex PCR amplified TCR CDR3 regions from genomic DNA. Extracted genomic DNA from each cell subset was distributed evenly across all wells of several immunoSEQ 96-well plates, and each plate was treated as a replicate. For sorted subsets, roughly 0.2 ug genomic DNA, equal to 30,000 to 35,000 T cell genomes, was loaded into each replicate PCR. The purified libraries were quantified using a Qubit 3.0 fluorometer, sized with a Bioanalyzer 2100, and then quantified again using the KAPA Library Quantification kit. Each immunoSEQ 96-well plate was sequenced on its own single-read 150-cycle Illumina NextSeq 550 flow cell. On the study's bioinformatics: The immunoSEQ output contained only junctional sequences without quality scores, so filtering could not match that applied to full-length reads. Sequences were annotated with PyIR, a Python wrapper for IgBLAST v1.9, using IMGT germline references to assign V/J genes and CDR3. Any read was removed if the V/J assignment was weak (E-value above 1e-6), the CDR3 was missing, or the read contained stop codons, out-of-frame junctions, or ambiguous translated residues. V3J clonotypes were defined as sequences sharing the same inferred V gene, J gene, and CDR3 amino acid sequence. Percentage overlap between repertoires was computed as shared unique clonotypes divided by the size of the smaller repertoire. Repertoire richness was assessed with RTK rarefaction, the Chao1 estimator, and Recon v2.1 estimates of unobserved clonotypes. Generation probabilities for all TCRbeta clonotypes obtained by the gDNA method from a handful of donors were computed using OLGA. In TCRdb, the immuneACCESS table is reduced to in-frame sequences with V and J assigned. These tables do not hold every clone; where another copy was compared, an unresolved V gene accounts for under half, and the others remain unexplained. V and J calls and clone size are copied from that table; D and trimming were computed from the DNA. This sample has about 710,000 clones in its table, and about three quarters of those were observed once. More than 1.5% of the sample is in the top ten clones.

Donors were healthy HIV-negative adults with no recently reported acute infections or vaccinations. Every donor was a Caucasian adult residing in Nashville, Tennessee, USA. Magnetic negative selection was used to enrich CD4+ T cells, after which naive cells were positively selected on CD45RA and the negative fraction became the memory subset. Blood was collected by leukapheresis, and PBMCs were isolated by Ficoll-Histopaque density gradient centrifugation and then cryopreserved in liquid nitrogen vapor phase. Analytical flow cytometry was used to check the purity and quantity of each magnetically sorted T cell population. Genomic DNA was isolated from each sorted fraction and quantified by UV absorbance on a Nanodrop 2000c. Overall study outcomes, separate from this receptor: When a handful of donors were compared, the shared fraction of clonotypes was about 5.4% for naive CD4, roughly 3.4% for naive CD8, 2% to 2.5% for memory CD4, and around 0.4% for memory CD8. Pairwise subsampling led to the expectation that sequencing depth would affect the degree of clonotype sharing among donors. Sampling was restricted to blood, and TCR repertoires in tissue are likely to differ from TCR repertoires in blood. Naive subsets generally had larger estimated clonotype richness than memory subsets did. Clonotypes shared by all four sorted-subset donors showed higher generation probabilities than non-shared clonotypes. Rarefaction of sorted-subset datasets indicated incomplete sequencing despite the large sequencing depth. The genetic and exposure-history diversity represented was limited by the small number of donors.

The CDR3 contains 15 residues, cysteine and phenylalanine counted. CDR3 DNA only is kept here, 45 bases in frame from base 1. Trimming accounts for 2 bases at V and 5 bases at J, while the number of junction bases matched to no gene is 6. For CDR1 and CDR2, the germline V gene (reference sequence) lists SGHNT and YYREEE. Sequencing used memory CD4+ T cells sorted from blood. What the cell subset or site label conveys for this sample: CD45RA-negative fraction. This sequence uses TRBV5-4 and TRBJ2-5; a stretch of 10 junction bases matches TRBD1. The source is a woman aged 25-40 years in good health. The CDR3 has the sequence CASSFGTGVGETQYF. The nucleotides read TGTGCCAGCAGCTTTGGGACAGGGGTAGGGGAGACCCAGTACTTC.